This entry is about one T cell receptor beta chain. The antigen remains unidentified. The sample originates from a study of cytotoxic CD8 clonotypes in ibrutinib-treated CLL. Study-level background: Each sample contained, on average, around 250,000 productive templates and 75,000 to 100,000 productive rearrangements.

Repertoires were generated with immunoSEQ multiplex PCR, while TCRdb's copy carries only in-frame clones and drops some. The top ten hold over 10% of the sample, which has about 200,000 clones, about 72% seen once. The study's findings and limits: Exceeding age-matched healthy donors, baseline clonality also tracked the counts of circulating CD8+ T cells. Clonality rose at ibrutinib response and fell back toward baseline at progression.

The sequence was obtained from a human donor with chronic lymphocytic leukemia. The starting material was PBMCs, obtained after 24 months of ibrutinib treatment.

CDR3 protein: CASSRSGGRLQETQYF. The CDR3, as DNA: TGTGCCAGCAGCAGATCGGGGGGGCGCCTCCAAGAGACCCAGTACTTC. The chain employs TRBV9 and TRBJ2-5; 8 nucleotides line up with TRBD2. Germline values: CDR1 SGDLS, CDR2 YYNGEE. V shed 4 bases, J shed 1 base, and the junction held 9 bases outside the gene matches. The CDR3 totals 16 residues. Together with reference TRBV9 and TRBJ2-5, the CDR3 gives the full variable domain: DSGVTQTPKHLITATGQRVTLRCSPRSGDLSVYWYQQSLDQGLQFLIQYYNGEERAKGNILERFSAQQFPDLHSELNLSSLELGDSALYFCASSRSGGRLQETQYFGPGTRLLVL.